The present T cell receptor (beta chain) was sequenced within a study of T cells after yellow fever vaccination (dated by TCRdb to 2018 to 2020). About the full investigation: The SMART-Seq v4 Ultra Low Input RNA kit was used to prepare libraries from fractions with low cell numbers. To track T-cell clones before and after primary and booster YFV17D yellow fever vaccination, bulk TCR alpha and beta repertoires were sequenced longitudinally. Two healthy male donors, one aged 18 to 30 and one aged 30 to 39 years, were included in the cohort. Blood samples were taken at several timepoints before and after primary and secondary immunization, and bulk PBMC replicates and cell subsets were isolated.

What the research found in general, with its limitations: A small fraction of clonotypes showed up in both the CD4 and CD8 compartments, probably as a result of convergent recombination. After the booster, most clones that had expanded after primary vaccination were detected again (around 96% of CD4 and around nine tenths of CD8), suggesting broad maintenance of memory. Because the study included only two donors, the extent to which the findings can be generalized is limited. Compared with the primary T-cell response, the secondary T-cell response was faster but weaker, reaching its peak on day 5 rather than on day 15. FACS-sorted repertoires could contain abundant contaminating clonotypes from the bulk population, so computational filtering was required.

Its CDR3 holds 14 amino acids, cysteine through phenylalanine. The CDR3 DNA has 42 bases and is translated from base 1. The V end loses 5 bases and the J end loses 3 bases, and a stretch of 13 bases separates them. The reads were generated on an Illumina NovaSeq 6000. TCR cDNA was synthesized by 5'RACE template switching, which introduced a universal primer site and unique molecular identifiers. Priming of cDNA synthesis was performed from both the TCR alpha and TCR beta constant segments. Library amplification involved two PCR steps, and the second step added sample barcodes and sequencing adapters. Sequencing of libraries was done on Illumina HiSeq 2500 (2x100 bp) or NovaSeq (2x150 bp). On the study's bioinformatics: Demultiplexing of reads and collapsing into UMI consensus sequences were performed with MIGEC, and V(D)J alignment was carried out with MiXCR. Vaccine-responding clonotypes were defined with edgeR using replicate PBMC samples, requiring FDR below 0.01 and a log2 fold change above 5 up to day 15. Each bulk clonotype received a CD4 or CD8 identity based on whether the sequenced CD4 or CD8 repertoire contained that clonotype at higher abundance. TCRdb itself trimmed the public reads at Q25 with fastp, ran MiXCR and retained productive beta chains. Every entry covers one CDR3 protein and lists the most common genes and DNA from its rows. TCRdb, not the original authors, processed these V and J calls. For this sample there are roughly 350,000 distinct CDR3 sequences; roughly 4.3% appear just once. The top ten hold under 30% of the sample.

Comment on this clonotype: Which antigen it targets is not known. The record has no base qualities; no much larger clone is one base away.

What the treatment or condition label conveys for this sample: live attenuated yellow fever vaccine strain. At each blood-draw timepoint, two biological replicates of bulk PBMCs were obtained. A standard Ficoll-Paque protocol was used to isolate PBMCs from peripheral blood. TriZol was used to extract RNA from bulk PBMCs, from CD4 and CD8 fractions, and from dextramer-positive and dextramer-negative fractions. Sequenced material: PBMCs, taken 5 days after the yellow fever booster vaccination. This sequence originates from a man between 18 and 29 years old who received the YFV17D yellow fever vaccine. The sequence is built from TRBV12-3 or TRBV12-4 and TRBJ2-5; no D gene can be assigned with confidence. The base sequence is TGTGCCAGCAGTCTTCGGACGGAGAAAGAGACCCAGTACTTC. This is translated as CASSLRTEKETQYF.